This TCR beta chain was recovered during a study of post-analysis software for immune sequencing data. This CDR3 comprises 12 residues. Germline V lookup: CDR1 DFQATT, CDR2 SNEGSKA (reference sequence). The V segment lost 5 bases and the J segment 4 bases; nucleotides outside the gene matches: 4. Overall study results and limits: Relative to controls, patients had five TRBV segments at higher frequency, with TRBV5-6, TRBV5-1 and TRBV20-1 among these.

TCR beta libraries were prepared from cDNA with unique molecular identifiers. TCRdb passed the PCR reads through MiXCR, listing each CDR3 protein once. Counted here are roughly 870,000 distinct CDR3 sequences, roughly 58% occurring once; the ten biggest clones make up roughly 4.4%. This clonotype came up a few times. Its target is not known. The sample consisted of blood. The TCR sequence derives from a girl aged 5-17 years with multiple sclerosis. V and J are TRBV20-1 and TRBJ2-5, with 7 bases that match TRBD1. CDR3 amino acids: CSASDRAETQYF. In DNA, the CDR3 is TGCAGTGCTTCAGACAGGGCAGAGACCCAGTACTTC.